This note documents a single T cell receptor (beta chain) sequence. Its antigen is not yet known. No base-level quality is on record; no much larger clone is a single base apart. The junction shows trimming of 3 bases on V and 7 bases on J, plus 18 bases between the germline ends. The CDR3, cysteine through phenylalanine, is 15 amino acids long. Only the CDR3 portion is preserved as DNA: 45 bases, with reading frame beginning at the first base. The germline V gene provides CDR1 ENHRY and CDR2 SYGVKD. TCRbeta CDR3 regions were amplified from genomic DNA by means of the immunoSEQ Assay, a bias-controlled multiplex PCR. For the original study's pipeline: The number of nucleated cells in each sample was estimated from the amplification of reference gene primers within the assay. To quantify the absolute abundance of each unique TCRbeta CDR3 rearrangement, sequence reads were collapsed and filtered. For each sample, productive Simpson clonality was calculated as the square root of Simpson's diversity index across productive rearrangements. TCRdb carries this immuneACCESS record with in-frame sequences only. Its versions omit some clonotypes, under half of them owing to an unresolved V gene in the studies checked, with the rest unexplained. Clone size and V and J calls were adopted from that table, with D and trimming inferred from the DNA. This sample comprises under 400,000 clones, almost 90% of them detected only once. Approximately 6.2% of the sample is in the top ten clones.

Each collaborating institution followed its own protocols to collect whole blood in K2EDTA tubes. Collaborator samples were shipped for TCRbeta analysis as frozen whole blood, isolated PBMCs, or DNA extracted from either sample type. The sample belongs to a study of blood T cell repertoires in COVID-19 (dated by TCRdb to 2020 to 2021). Regarding the research as a whole: Samples covering the acute and convalescent phases of COVID-19 were provided by collaborators in the United States, Italy and Spain. The material from the prospective study consisted of cDNA or gDNA derived from T cells, B-cell-depleted T cells, or PBMCs. Subjects who had been exposed to COVID-19, were actively infected with it, or had recovered from it provided the deeply sampled blood TCRbeta repertoires that made up the dataset. The repertoires were released in a freely available public database intended as a resource for research on the immune response to SARS-CoV-2. Samples came from the ongoing ImmuneRACE study (first 160 participants) plus 1,254 subjects from 6 global collaborators. The sample metadata nearly always contained a de-identified subject ID, COVID-19 status, age in years and sex. Where available, HLA class I and class II types were taken from metadata supplied by the sample provider and were not determined by assay-based typing.

Overall study results and their limits: The amount of clinical and demographic metadata varied by source and participant and was provided uncurated.

The sequencing input was peripheral blood. The chain is made from TRBV10-3 and TRBJ1-2, with a weak D call of TRBD1 (6 bases match). The TCR sequence derives from a man aged 18 to 29 with active or convalescent COVID-19. CDR3 protein: CAISEGFRGASGYTF. In nucleotides, the sequence is TGTGCCATCAGTGAAGGATTCCGGGGGGCGTCTGGCTACACCTTC.